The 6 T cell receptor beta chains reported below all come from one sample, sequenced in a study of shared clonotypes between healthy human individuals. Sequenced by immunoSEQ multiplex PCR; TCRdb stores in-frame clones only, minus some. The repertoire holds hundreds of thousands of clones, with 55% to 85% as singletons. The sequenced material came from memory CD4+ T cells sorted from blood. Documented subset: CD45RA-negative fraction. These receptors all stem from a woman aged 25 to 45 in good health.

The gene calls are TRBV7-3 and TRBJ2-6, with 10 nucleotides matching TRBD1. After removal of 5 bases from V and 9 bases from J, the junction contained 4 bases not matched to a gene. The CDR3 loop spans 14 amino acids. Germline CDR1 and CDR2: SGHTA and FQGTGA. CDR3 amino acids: CASSTTGGNNVLTF. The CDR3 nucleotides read TGTGCCAGCAGCACGACAGGGGGCAACAACGTCCTGACTTTC.

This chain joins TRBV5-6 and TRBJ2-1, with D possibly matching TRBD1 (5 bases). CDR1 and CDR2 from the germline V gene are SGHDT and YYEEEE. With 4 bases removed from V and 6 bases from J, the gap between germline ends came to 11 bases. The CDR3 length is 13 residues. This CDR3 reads CASSLLDSNEQFF. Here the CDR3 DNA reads TGTGCCAGCAGCCTATTAGACAGCAATGAGCAGTTCTTC.

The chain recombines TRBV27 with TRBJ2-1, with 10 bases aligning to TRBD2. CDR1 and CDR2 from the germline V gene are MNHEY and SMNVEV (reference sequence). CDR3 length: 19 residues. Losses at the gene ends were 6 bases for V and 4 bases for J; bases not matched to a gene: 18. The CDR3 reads CASRKPRGLAGDRYNEQFF. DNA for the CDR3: TGTGCCAGCAGAAAGCCCCGTGGGCTAGCGGGAGATAGGTACAATGAGCAGTTCTTC.

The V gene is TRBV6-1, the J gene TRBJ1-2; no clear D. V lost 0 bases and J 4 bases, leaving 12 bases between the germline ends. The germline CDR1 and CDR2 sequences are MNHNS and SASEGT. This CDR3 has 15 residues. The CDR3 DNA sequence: TGTGCCAGCAGTGAAGCCCTATCCGTGGTCTATGGCTACACCTTC. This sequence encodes CASSEALSVVYGYTF.

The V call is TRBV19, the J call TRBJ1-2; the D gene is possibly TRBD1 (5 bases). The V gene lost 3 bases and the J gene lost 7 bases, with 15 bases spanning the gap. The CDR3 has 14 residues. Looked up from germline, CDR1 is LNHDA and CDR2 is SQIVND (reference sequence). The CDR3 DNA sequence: TGTGCCAGTAGTATGGGGGAGGTGTCGTCTGGCTACACCTTC. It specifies CASSMGEVSSGYTF.

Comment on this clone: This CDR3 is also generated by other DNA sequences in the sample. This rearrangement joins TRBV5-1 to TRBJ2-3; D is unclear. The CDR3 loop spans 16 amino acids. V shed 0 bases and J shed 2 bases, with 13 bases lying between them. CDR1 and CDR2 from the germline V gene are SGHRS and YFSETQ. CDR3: CASSLEGRWDTDTQYF. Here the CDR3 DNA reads TGCGCCAGCAGCTTGGAGGGTCGGTGGGACACAGATACGCAGTATTTT.